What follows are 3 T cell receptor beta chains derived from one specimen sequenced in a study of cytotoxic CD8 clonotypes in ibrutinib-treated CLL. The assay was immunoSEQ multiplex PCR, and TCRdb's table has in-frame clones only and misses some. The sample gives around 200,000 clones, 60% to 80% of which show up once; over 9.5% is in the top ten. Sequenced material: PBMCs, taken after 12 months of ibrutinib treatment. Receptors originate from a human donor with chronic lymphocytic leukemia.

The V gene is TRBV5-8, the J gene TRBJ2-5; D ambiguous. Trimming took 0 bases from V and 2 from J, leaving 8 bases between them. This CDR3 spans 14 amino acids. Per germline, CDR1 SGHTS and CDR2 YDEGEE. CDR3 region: CASSLGMGQETQYF. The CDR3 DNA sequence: TGTGCCAGCAGCTTGGGCATGGGGCAAGAGACCCAGTACTTC.

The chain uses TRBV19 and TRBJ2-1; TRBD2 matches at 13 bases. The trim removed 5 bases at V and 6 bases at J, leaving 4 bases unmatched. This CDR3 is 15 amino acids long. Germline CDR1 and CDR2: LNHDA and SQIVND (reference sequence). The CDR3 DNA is TGTGCCAGTAGTGCGGGACTAGCGGGGCTCAATGAGCAGTTCTTC. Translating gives CASSAGLAGLNEQFF.

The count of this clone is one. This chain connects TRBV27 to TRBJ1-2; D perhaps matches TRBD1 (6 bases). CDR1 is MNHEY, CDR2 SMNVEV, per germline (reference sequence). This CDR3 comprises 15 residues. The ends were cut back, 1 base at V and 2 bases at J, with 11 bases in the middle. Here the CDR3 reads CASSLLGHPNYGYTF. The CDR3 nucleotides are TGTGCCAGCAGTTTATTGGGACATCCCAACTATGGCTACACCTTC.